What follows are 25 T cell receptor beta chains derived from one specimen sequenced in a study of cytomegalovirus exposure and HLA in healthy donors. Primers for the PCR totalled 60 Vbeta and 13 Jbeta. TCRdb's table, derived via immunoSEQ multiplex PCR, lists solely in-frame clones and lacks some. This table holds approximately 120,000 clones, under 80% found once. Material for sequencing was PBMCs. The receptors originated from a woman between 50 and 59 years old in good health and CMV-seropositive.

As to this clone: At one end, the junction sequence differs from germline, possibly due to a read error. The chain is built from TRBV7-7 and TRBJ2-5; the D gene is possibly TRBD1 (6 bases). The V gene's germline CDR1 is SSHAT and CDR2 FNYEAQ (reference sequence). CDR3 length equals 13 residues. CDR3 DNA sequence: TGTGCTAGCAGCTCTGACAGGCGGGAGACCCAGTACTTC. Protein product: CASSSDRRETQYF.

With regard to this clone: A read error may account for a junction end that differs from germline. The chain has TRBV7-9 and TRBJ2-5, with D possibly TRBD2 on 6 matching bases. The CDR3 is 13 amino acids. Per the germline V gene, CDR1 is SEHNR and CDR2 is FQNEAQ (reference sequence). The CDR3 loop is CSSSRDSQETQYF. The CDR3 region has the DNA TGTTCCAGCAGCCGGGACTCCCAAGAGACCCAGTACTTC.

V gene TRBV5-4 combines with J gene TRBJ2-2; no firm D call. The CDR3 has 11 amino acids. Germline assignment: CDR1 SGHNT and CDR2 YYREEE (reference sequence). Deletions cut 5 bases from V and 4 bases from J, with 3 bases between. The CDR3 spells CASRSTGELFF. Written as DNA, the CDR3 is TGTGCCAGCAGGAGCACCGGGGAGCTGTTTTTT.

J is TRBJ2-2 and V is TRBV4-3; 12 positions match TRBD1. The CDR3 is 17 amino acids. The V gene's germline CDR1 is LGHNA and CDR2 YSLEER. The junction had 10 bases not matched to a gene; V was cut back by 4 bases and J by 7 bases. The CDR3 protein is CASSRNSGQGAVGELFF. CDR3 DNA sequence: TGCGCCAGCAGCCGTAATTCGGGACAGGGGGCGGTCGGGGAGCTGTTTTTT.

The rearrangement joins TRBV19 to TRBJ2-3; TRBD2 matches 9 bases. The CDR3 consists of 16 residues. V shed 3 bases, J shed 5 bases, and the junction held 9 bases outside the gene matches. CDR1 and CDR2 (germline): LNHDA, SQIVND (reference sequence). The CDR3 nucleotides read TGTGCCAGTAGTATCCTTAGCGGGAGTCTTCGAGATACGCAGTATTTT. This encodes CASSILSGSLRDTQYF.

This chain links TRBV9 with TRBJ2-3; 13 bases align to TRBD2. Germline V gene data show CDR1 as SGDLS and CDR2 as YYNGEE. This CDR3 spans 15 amino acids. With V trimmed by 4 bases and J by 6 bases, 5 bases remained unmatched. The CDR3 region is CASSPGLAGADTQYF. CDR3 nucleotide sequence: TGTGCCAGCAGCCCCGGACTAGCGGGAGCGGATACGCAGTATTTT.

This sequence joins TRBV7-6 and TRBJ2-1; D possibly corresponds to TRBD2 (5 bases). Trimming stripped 3 bases from V and 3 bases from J, with 12 bases between. The CDR3 totals 15 residues. Germline CDR1 SGHVS, CDR2 FNYEAQ. The CDR3 sequence: CASSLQADFYNEQFF. CDR3 DNA: TGTGCCAGCAGCTTGCAAGCGGACTTCTACAATGAGCAGTTCTTC.

This clone was seen only a few times. The genes are TRBV11-2 and TRBJ2-7; 8 bases map to TRBD2. CDR1 and CDR2 from the germline V gene are SGHAT and FQNNGV. With V trimmed by 3 bases and J by 0 bases, 4 bases remained unmatched. The CDR3 runs 15 residues. The CDR3 reads CASSLAGTSSYEQYF. The CDR3 DNA reads TGTGCCAGCAGCTTGGCCGGGACTAGCTCCTACGAGCAGTACTTC.

This clone has only one observation. The rearrangement links TRBV7-9 to TRBJ2-6; 12 bases match TRBD2. Germline V gene lookup returns CDR1 SEHNR and CDR2 FQNEAQ (reference sequence). With 1 base clipped from V and 2 bases from J, the junction kept 3 bases outside the gene matches. This CDR3 contains 18 residues. CDR3 DNA: TGTGCCAGCAGCTTAGTATGGACTAGCGGGACTGGGGCCAACGTCCTGACTTTC. It codes for CASSLVWTSGTGANVLTF. Together with reference TRBV7-9 and TRBJ2-6, the CDR3 gives the full variable domain: DTGVSQNPRHKITKRGQNVTFRCDPISEHNRLYWYRQTLGQGPEFLTYFQNEAQLEKSRLLSDRFSAERPKGSFSTLEIQRTEQGDSAMYLCASSLVWTSGTGANVLTFGAGSRLTVL.

The genes are TRBV7-3 and TRBJ2-7; TRBD2 matches at 9 bases. The CDR3 spans 14 residues. Germline assignment: CDR1 SGHTA and CDR2 FQGTGA. V lost 4 bases, J lost 7 bases, and 8 bases stayed unmatched. The CDR3 sequence: CASSSLAGAGEQYF. The CDR3 nucleotides are TGTGCCAGCAGCTCATTAGCGGGAGCGGGTGAGCAGTACTTC.

This rearrangement joins TRBV6-5 to TRBJ2-7, with 11 bases lining up with TRBD2. The germline V gene has CDR1 MNHEY and CDR2 SVGAGI. The CDR3 is made up of 15 amino acids. Germline trimming cut 0 bases from V and 6 bases from J; bases unmatched to any gene: 4. CDR3 sequence: CASSYSRGLAAEQYF. The CDR3 bases are TGTGCCAGCAGTTACTCTAGGGGACTAGCGGCCGAGCAGTACTTC.

The chain has TRBV19 and TRBJ2-3; 9 positions match TRBD2. This CDR3 has 15 residues. Germline V CDR1 and CDR2: LNHDA, SQIVND (reference sequence). Trimming removed 6 bases from V and 4 bases from J; junction bases left unmatched: 8. For the CDR3, the DNA is TGTGCCAGTAGAAATAGCGGGAGCGGGGCAGATACGCAGTATTTT. As protein: CASRNSGSGADTQYF.

This rearrangement joins TRBV7-9 to TRBJ1-3; D gene ambiguous. CDR3 length: 16 amino acids. V was clipped by 5 bases and J by 4 bases, with 18 bases between them. Germline-derived CDR1 and CDR2 are SEHNR and FQNEAQ (reference sequence). The CDR3 nucleotides read TGTGCCAGCAGCCACCGGGAACTCGGACCCGGAAACACCATATATTTT. The encoded protein is CASSHRELGPGNTIYF.

The CDR3 bases are TGTGCCAGCAGGGCCACGTGGTCGGGGGAGCAGTACTTC. It specifies CASRATWSGEQYF. V and J are TRBV27 and TRBJ2-7; D is perhaps TRBD2 (5 bases). The CDR3 is made up of 13 amino acids. V gave up 6 bases and J gave up 7 bases, with 16 bases separating them. In germline, CDR1 is MNHEY, CDR2 SMNVEV (reference sequence).

Only a few counts were recorded for this clone. The J gene is TRBJ2-1, the V gene TRBV6-6; possibly TRBD2 for D (6 bases). The CDR3 extends over 12 amino acids. V shed 5 bases and J shed 9 bases, with 11 bases lying between them. Looked up from germline, CDR1 is MNHNY and CDR2 is SVGAGI (reference sequence). The CDR3 sequence: CASSPLGGEQFF. The DNA of the CDR3 is TGTGCCAGCAGTCCTCTCGGGGGTGAGCAGTTCTTC.

This clone appeared a few times. The chain links TRBV5-1 to TRBJ2-5; TRBD2 agrees at 7 bases. V trimming: 0 bases; J trimming: 3 bases; junction bases outside the gene matches: 5. CDR3 length: 15 residues. Per the germline V gene, CDR1 is SGHRS and CDR2 is YFSETQ. The CDR3 DNA is TGCGCCAGCAGCTTGGCGGGACTAATGAAAGAGACCCAGTACTTC. Its translation: CASSLAGLMKETQYF.

J is TRBJ2-7 and V is TRBV4-3; 10 bases line up with TRBD1. The CDR3 consists of 17 residues. V shed 4 bases, J shed 0 bases, and the junction held 9 bases outside the gene matches. Germline values: CDR1 LGHNA, CDR2 YSLEER. CDR3 DNA sequence: TGCGCCAGCAGCCCGACCCCCGGACAGGGGGGCTCCTACGAGCAGTACTTC. Translation: CASSPTPGQGGSYEQYF.

The chain carries TRBV9 and TRBJ2-5, with TRBD1 identical over 11 bases. This CDR3 is 16 amino acids long. The trim removed 4 bases at V and 2 bases at J, leaving 7 bases unmatched. CDR1 and CDR2 from the germline V gene are SGDLS and YYNGEE. CDR3 region: CASSTGQGAMQETQYF. The CDR3 DNA reads TGTGCCAGCAGCACCGGACAGGGGGCAATGCAAGAGACCCAGTACTTC. The full variable domain, its missing parts supplied by reference TRBV9 and TRBJ2-5, is DSGVTQTPKHLITATGQRVTLRCSPRSGDLSVYWYQQSLDQGLQFLIQYYNGEERAKGNILERFSAQQFPDLHSELNLSSLELGDSALYFCASSTGQGAMQETQYFGPGTRLLVL.

The rearrangement links TRBV6-6 to TRBJ2-7; TRBD1 matches at 9 bases. CDR3 length: 15 residues. The J segment lost 3 bases and the V segment lost 5 bases, leaving 8 bases of the junction unmatched. CDR1 is MNHNY, CDR2 SVGAGI, per germline (reference sequence). For the CDR3, the DNA is TGTGCCAGCAGTCCAACAGGGGGCATAATCTACGAGCAGTACTTC. The encoded protein is CASSPTGGIIYEQYF.

This clone was seen more than once but under ten times. The chain carries TRBV7-7 and TRBJ2-7; 8 bases match TRBD1. Germline V lookup: CDR1 SSHAT, CDR2 FNYEAQ (reference sequence). J gave up 3 bases and V 3 bases, and 25 bases lay outside the gene matches. The CDR3 is made up of 21 amino acids. For the CDR3, the DNA is TGTGCCAGCAGCTTGGACAGGGCGCCCACCCACCGGGAAAATTCCGGCTACGAGCAGTACTTC. It translates to CASSLDRAPTHRENSGYEQYF.

The chain employs TRBV9 and TRBJ2-7, with 11 bases lining up with TRBD2. The CDR3 runs 15 residues. Trimming cost V 0 bases and J 5 bases; bases outside gene matches: 4. Germline lookup yields CDR1 SGDLS and CDR2 YYNGEE. CDR3 region: CASSVGLAGMDEQYF. The CDR3 nucleotides read TGTGCCAGCAGCGTAGGACTAGCGGGAATGGACGAGCAGTACTTC.

The chain joins TRBV7-6 to TRBJ2-7; possibly TRBD1 for D (6 bases). Trimming took off 1 base at V and 2 bases at J, with 9 bases between the two ends. The CDR3 is made up of 14 amino acids. The germline CDR1 and CDR2 sequences are SGHVS and FNYEAQ. CDR3 amino acids: CASSLDAGAYEQYF. DNA of the CDR3: TGTGCCAGCAGCTTAGATGCAGGGGCCTACGAGCAGTACTTC.

The gene calls are TRBV19 and TRBJ1-1; 8 bases agree with TRBD1. Unmatched junction bases numbered 11, after V lost 2 bases and J lost 6 bases. Germline V gene lookup returns CDR1 LNHDA and CDR2 SQIVND (reference sequence). This CDR3 spans 16 amino acids. CDR3 nucleotides: TGTGCCAGTAGTATAAATTCGGCAGGGGGCTTGGCTGAAGCTTTCTTT. It is translated as CASSINSAGGLAEAFF.

The chain carries TRBV9 and TRBJ1-1, with D maybe TRBD1 (5 bases). Per the germline V gene, CDR1 is SGDLS and CDR2 is YYNGEE. This CDR3 contains 14 residues. Deletions cut 0 bases from V and 4 bases from J, with 10 bases between. The CDR3 DNA follows: TGTGCCAGCAGCGTAGCCTCTAGGGGCACTGAAGCTTTCTTT. Translation: CASSVASRGTEAFF.

The chain links TRBV7-2 to TRBJ2-3, with TRBD2 matching 10 bases. Germline lookup yields CDR1 SGHTA and CDR2 FQGNSA. The CDR3 loop spans 16 amino acids. After removal of 4 bases from V and 4 bases from J, the junction contained 8 bases not matched to a gene. The CDR3 protein is CASSSPPGLASDTQYF. The CDR3, as DNA: TGTGCCAGCAGCTCCCCTCCGGGACTAGCGTCAGATACGCAGTATTTT.